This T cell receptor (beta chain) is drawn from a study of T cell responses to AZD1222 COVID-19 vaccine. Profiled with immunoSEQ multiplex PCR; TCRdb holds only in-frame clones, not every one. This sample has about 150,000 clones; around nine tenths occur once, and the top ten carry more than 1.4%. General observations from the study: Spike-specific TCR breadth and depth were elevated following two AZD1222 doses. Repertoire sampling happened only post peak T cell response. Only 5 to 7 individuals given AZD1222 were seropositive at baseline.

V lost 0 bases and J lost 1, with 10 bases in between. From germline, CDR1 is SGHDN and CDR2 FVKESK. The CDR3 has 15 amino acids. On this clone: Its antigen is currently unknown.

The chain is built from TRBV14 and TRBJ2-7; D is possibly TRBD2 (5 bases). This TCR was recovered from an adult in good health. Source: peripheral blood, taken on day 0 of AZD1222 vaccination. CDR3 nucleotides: TGTGCCAGCAGCCAAGAATTAGCGCCGTCCTACGAGCAGTACTTC. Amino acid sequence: CASSQELAPSYEQYF. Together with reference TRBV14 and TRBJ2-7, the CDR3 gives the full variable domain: EAGVTQFPSHSVIEKGQTVTLRCDPISGHDNLYWYRRVMGKEIKFLLHFVKESKQDESGMPNNRFLAERTGGTYSTLKVQPAELEDSGVYFCASSQELAPSYEQYFGPGTRLTVT.